The entry below gives a single T cell receptor beta chain sequence along with its context. The CDR3 sequence is 16 residues long. The data belong to a study of blood T cell repertoires in COVID-19. Original handling: The authors estimated nucleated cell counts from reference gene primer amplification. The repertoire was sequenced with immunoSEQ multiplex PCR; TCRdb's copy has only in-frame clones and lacks some. That table furnishes V, J and clone size, whereas the DNA furnished D and trimming. The sample consists of approximately 59,000 clones, 70% to 90% of them appearing once. This chain connects TRBV21-1 to TRBJ2-7; TRBD2 reflects the table's D call only, with no check against the DNA. TRBV21-1 is labeled a pseudogene. The clonotype originates from a man aged 55-75 years with COVID-19, enrolled during active disease. Sequenced material: peripheral blood. The CDR3 loop is CASSPRRLAGVYEQYF. In DNA, the CDR3 is TGTGCCAGCAGCCCCCGAAGACTAGCGGGAGTATACGAGCAGTACTTC.